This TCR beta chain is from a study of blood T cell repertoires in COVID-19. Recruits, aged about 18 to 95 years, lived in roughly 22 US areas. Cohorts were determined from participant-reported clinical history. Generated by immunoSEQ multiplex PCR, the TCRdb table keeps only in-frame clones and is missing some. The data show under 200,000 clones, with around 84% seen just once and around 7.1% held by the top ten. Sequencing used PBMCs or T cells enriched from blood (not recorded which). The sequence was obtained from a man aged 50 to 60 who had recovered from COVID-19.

In DNA, the CDR3 is TGTGCCAGCAGTGTGTTAGGCAGAGGGGGCCAGGTTACGCAGTATTTT. Translated: CASSVLGRGGQVTQYF. V and J are TRBV2 and TRBJ2-3, with 7 bases lining up with TRBD1. Losses at the gene ends were 4 bases for V and 8 bases for J; bases not matched to a gene: 15. Per germline, CDR1 SNHLY and CDR2 FYNNEI. This CDR3 spans 16 amino acids.